This TCR beta chain was found in a study of beta chain features in type 1 diabetes. The isolated RNA, all of it, was reverse transcribed, so expressed TCRB transcripts were what got sequenced. TCRdb keeps only in-frame clones here, not all; method: immunoSEQ multiplex PCR. Counted here are a few hundred thousand clones, about 9.3% occurring once; the ten biggest clones make up 0.034%. After removal of 4 bases from V and 4 bases from J, the junction contained 8 bases not matched to a gene. This CDR3 has 16 amino acids. CDR1 is MNHEY, CDR2 SVGAGI, per germline. This clone was seen more than once but under ten times.

This TCR came from a woman aged 18 to 35 in good health. The specimen was naive CD4+ T cells from blood. The J gene is TRBJ1-1, the V gene TRBV6-5; TRBD1 agrees at 11 bases. The CDR3 region has the DNA TGTGCCAGCAGTTCGGACAGGGGGCGAGTGGGCACTGAAGCTTTCTTT. Its protein is CASSSDRGRVGTEAFF.